This TCR beta chain was identified in a study of T cells in Graves' hyperthyroidism and ophthalmopathy. There were TCR beta CDR3 regions amplified from RNA transcripts. In the first-round RT-PCR of the TCR CDR3, the HTBI primer set was used. TCRdb used MiXCR to reprocess the multiplex PCR reads, holding one entry per CDR3 protein. Of a few hundred thousand distinct CDR3 sequences detected, 17% appear once; the ten largest clones hold 17%. This receptor was identified in a woman aged 18-30 years with Graves' ophthalmopathy. The sequenced sample was blood.

CDR3 sequence reads: CSAAGQLEAFF. The CDR3 DNA reads as TGCAGTGCTGCGGGACAGCTGGAAGCTTTCTTT. The chain has TRBV20-1 and TRBJ1-1; 7 bases fit TRBD1. Germline V lookup: CDR1 DFQATT, CDR2 SNEGSKA (reference sequence). With V trimmed by 5 bases and J by 8 bases, 5 bases remained unmatched. This CDR3 region has 11 residues.